This passage covers 16 T cell receptor beta chains from one sample sequenced in a study of blood T cells in healthy people across ages. Primers used in a second PCR of about 7 to 12 cycles were a sample-barcoded 5' primer and a J-beta primer mix. MiXCR was run by TCRdb on the 5' RACE reads, yielding one entry per CDR3 protein. The sample includes about 1,500,000 distinct CDR3 sequences, about 30% of them seen just once. Sequencing was performed on blood. The receptors derive from a woman under 40 in good health.

A few counts support this clonotype. This chain uses TRBV19 with TRBJ2-1; D could derive from TRBD1 or TRBD2 (5 bases each). The CDR3 has 15 amino acids. V lost 3 bases, J lost 5 bases, and 14 bases lay in between. Germline V CDR1 and CDR2: LNHDA, SQIVND (reference sequence). This chain's CDR3 is CASSIGRGPNNEQFF. CDR3 bases: TGTGCCAGTAGTATTGGACGGGGCCCAAACAATGAGCAGTTCTTC. Using reference TRBV19 and TRBJ2-1 for the parts outside the CDR3, the full variable domain is DGGITQSPKYLFRKEGQNVTLSCEQNLNHDAMYWYRQDPGQGLRLIYYSQIVNDFQKGDIAEGYSVSREKKESFPLTVTSAQKNPTAFYLCASSIGRGPNNEQFFGPGTRLTVL.

The rearrangement joins TRBV20-1 to TRBJ2-5; D may be TRBD2 (6 bases). Germline lookup yields CDR1 DFQATT and CDR2 SNEGSKA (reference sequence). Trimming pared 5 bases from V and 2 bases from J, leaving 12 bases between. The length of the CDR3 is 13 residues. CDR3 residues: CSAGGSPQETQYF. The CDR3 nucleotides are TGCAGTGCTGGAGGGTCCCCTCAAGAGACCCAGTACTTC.

The chain combines TRBV7-2 with TRBJ2-3, with unresolved D. This CDR3 comprises 15 residues. Trimming stripped 1 base from V and 0 bases from J, with 8 bases between. Germline assignment: CDR1 SGHTA and CDR2 FQGNSA. In DNA form, the CDR3 reads TGTGCCAGCAGCTTAGAACGAGCGAGCACAGATACGCAGTATTTT. Translated: CASSLERASTDTQYF.

The genes are TRBV9 and TRBJ1-6; D not certain. This CDR3 has 15 residues. Germline CDR1 and CDR2: SGDLS and YYNGEE. With 3 bases removed from V and 7 bases from J, the gap between germline ends came to 14 bases. As DNA, the CDR3 is TGTGCCAGCAGCGGCCGATTGGGCGGGAATTCACCCCTCCACTTT. It translates to CASSGRLGGNSPLHF.

On this clonotype itself: The junction departs from the called germline gene at one end, perhaps through a read error. V usage is TRBV3-1 and J usage is TRBJ2-3, with D unresolved. Germline CDR1 is LGHDT and CDR2 is YNNKEL (reference sequence). The length of the CDR3 is 15 residues. CDR3 DNA: TGTGCCAGCAGCCAAGGGTCTGGGTCTGGGGATACGCGGTATTTT. This codes for CASSQGSGSGDTRYF.

This clonotype was observed a few times. The CDR3 here is CASSQETHYGYTF. CDR3 bases: TGTGCCAGCAGCCAAGAGACTCATTATGGCTACACCTTC. The rearrangement links TRBV14 to TRBJ1-2; D is unresolved. The CDR3 spans 13 residues. Trimming pared 0 bases from V and 5 bases from J, leaving 7 bases between. Germline V CDR1 and CDR2: SGHDN, FVKESK.

This clonotype was counted many times. This chain connects TRBV5-1 to TRBJ2-4; 10 bases fit TRBD1. Germline trimming cut 4 bases from V and 9 bases from J; bases unmatched to any gene: 13. Per germline, CDR1 SGHRS and CDR2 YFSETQ. The CDR3 sequence is 16 residues long. CDR3 DNA sequence: TGCGCCAGCAGCCCCCCAAGGACAGGGGGAACGGCCATTCAGTACTTC. Translation gives CASSPPRTGGTAIQYF.

The table lists this clonotype with a few counts. The V and J genes are TRBV4-3 and TRBJ1-1; D remains unclear. Germline loops: CDR1 LGHNA, CDR2 YSLEER. V was clipped by 0 bases and J by 3 bases, with 14 bases between them. This CDR3 is 16 amino acids long. The CDR3 DNA reads TGCGCCAGCAGCCAAGATGGGCCGGGCGGGTACACTGAAGCTTTCTTT. Protein: CASSQDGPGGYTEAFF.

This clonotype was counted many times. This chain links TRBV7-2 with TRBJ2-7, with D hard to call. The CDR3 totals 15 residues. CDR1 is SGHTA, CDR2 FQGNSA, per germline. The V gene lost 7 bases and the J gene lost 0 bases, with 16 bases spanning the gap. The chain's CDR3 is CASKVSTATSYEQYF. Here the CDR3 DNA reads TGTGCCAGCAAGGTCTCCACGGCCACCTCCTACGAGCAGTACTTC.

V usage is TRBV5-1 and J usage is TRBJ2-2; D is uncertain. This CDR3 is built from 15 residues. V lost 1 base and J 0 bases, leaving 7 bases between the germline ends. The germline CDR1 and CDR2 sequences are SGHRS and YFSETQ. In DNA form, the CDR3 reads TGCGCCAGCAGCTTGAGTCAGTCGAACACCGGGGAGCTGTTTTTT. This sequence encodes CASSLSQSNTGELFF.

The chain combines TRBV29-1 with TRBJ2-4; D may be TRBD1 (6 bases). The V gene lost 7 bases and the J gene lost 0 bases, with 10 bases spanning the gap. The CDR3 sequence is 13 residues long. Germline CDR1 and CDR2: SQVTM and ANQGSEA. CDR3 DNA sequence: TGCAGCGCGACAGGCTTAGCCAAAAACATTCAGTACTTC. Protein product: CSATGLAKNIQYF.

The table lists this clonotype with many counts. This chain joins TRBV7-2 and TRBJ2-5; D not resolved. Germline CDR1 is SGHTA and CDR2 is FQGNSA. The V end was cut by 4 bases, the J end by 4 bases, with 13 bases between. The CDR3 runs to 14 residues. CDR3 region: CASSYPRERETQYF. The CDR3 nucleotides are TGTGCCAGCAGCTATCCGCGAGAAAGAGAGACCCAGTACTTC.

Only a few counts were recorded for this clonotype. This chain connects TRBV24-1 to TRBJ2-5; D might be TRBD2 (7 bases). Trimming removed 9 bases from V and 8 bases from J, with 21 bases in between. There are 14 residues in the CDR3. In germline, CDR1 is KGHDR, CDR2 SFDVKD. The chain's CDR3 is CATGRGGGKRTQYF. CDR3 coding DNA: TGTGCCACCGGGCGTGGGGGGGGCAAGAGAACCCAGTACTTC.

The chain links TRBV15 to TRBJ2-1, with 14 nucleotides matching TRBD2. The CDR3 length is 19 residues. The germline gives CDR1 LNHNV, CDR2 YYDKDF (reference sequence). V gave up 0 bases and J gave up 5 bases; unmatched junction bases: 9. CDR3 in DNA: TGTGCCACCAGCAGAGATTTGGGACTAGCGGGGGCCCTCAACAATGAGCAGTTCTTC. Translating gives CATSRDLGLAGALNNEQFF.

In this sample, this clonotype turned up a few times. The genes are TRBV5-1 and TRBJ1-2; 8 bases align to TRBD1. CDR1 SGHRS and CDR2 YFSETQ come from the germline V gene. The CDR3 sequence is 14 residues long. V lost 9 bases and J lost 0; bases outside the gene matches: 7. For the CDR3, the DNA is TGCGCCAACAGAGGACAGGGAGCTAACTATGGCTACACCTTC. This gives the protein CANRGQGANYGYTF.

This clonotype was recorded many times. The rearrangement joins TRBV29-1 to TRBJ2-4; maybe TRBD1 (7 bases). V was cut by 1 base and J by 3 bases, with 10 bases left in between. Germline CDR1 is SQVTM and CDR2 is ANQGSEA. CDR3 length: 14 residues. CDR3 residues: CSVEGQGGKNIQYF. The CDR3 DNA reads as TGCAGCGTTGAAGGACAGGGAGGCAAAAACATTCAGTACTTC.